Listed below are T cell receptor beta chains from one sample, sequenced in a study of OX40 agonist ivuxolimab in advanced cancers. TCRdb's copy holds only in-frame clones and misses some; the assay was immunoSEQ multiplex PCR. The table shows tens of thousands of clones, with roughly 88% occurring only once. The specimen was CD4+ or CD8+ T cells sorted from blood, collected in a trial of the OX40 agonist ivuxolimab. The receptors derive from an adult with an advanced solid tumor such as melanoma, head and neck, liver or kidney cancer. CDR3s include the opening cysteine and the closing phenylalanine or tryptophan.

v_gene	j_gene	CDR3aa
TRBV18	TRBJ2-3	CASSLSVWGGRTDTQYF
TRBV28	TRBJ2-7	CASSRSPLRGTRYEQYF
TRBV5-1	TRBJ1-1	CASSPRGRAEASDTEAFF
TRBV18	TRBJ1-5	CASSPKTVGYSNQPQHF
TRBV10-3	TRBJ2-7	CAISESTSVPEQYF
TRBV11-2	TRBJ1-2	CASSTRADGYTF
TRBV11-3	TRBJ2-5	CASSEGIQETQYF
TRBV6-5	TRBJ2-7	CASSYPRQGAAYEQYF
TRBV7-9	TRBJ1-3	CASSPRTPGNTIYF
TRBV5-1	TRBJ2-3	CASTLQTDSTDTQYF
TRBV2	TRBJ1-5	CASSEAGGSQPQHF
TRBV11-2	TRBJ2-3	CASSPPRRETYTDTQYF
TRBV7-3	TRBJ2-7	CASSSFRENEQYF
TRBV30	TRBJ1-6	CAWSAGGYNSPLHF
TRBV27	TRBJ2-7	CASKFGGDSFYEQYF
TRBV28	TRBJ2-2	CASSLLGLGTGELFF
TRBV25-1	TRBJ2-1	CASKGLRNEQFF
TRBV9	TRBJ2-5	CASSVVVSGTQETQYF
TRBV11-1	TRBJ2-1	CASSPSSGASYNEQFF
TRBV2	TRBJ2-7	CASNQGGYEQYF
TRBV9	TRBJ2-5	CASSSPPSWETQYF
TRBV7-8	TRBJ1-5	CASSSGRFSNQPQHF
TRBV10-3	TRBJ2-7	CAISESGQGYEQYF
TRBV7-2	TRBJ2-7	CASSSGLAGPYEQYF
TRBV30	TRBJ2-1	CAWTFGRANEQFF
TRBV6-5	TRBJ1-2	CASRMSPGSYYGYTF